The 9 T cell receptor beta chains below come from one sample, sequenced in a study of T cells in Graves' hyperthyroidism and ophthalmopathy. The investigators amplified TCR beta CDR3 regions from RNA transcripts. The TCR CDR3 was amplified in a first-round RT-PCR using the HTBI primer set. MiXCR, applied by TCRdb to the multiplex PCR reads, yields one record per CDR3 protein. The repertoire holds hundreds of thousands of distinct CDR3 sequences, with 14% to 15% as singletons. The sequencing sample was made of blood. These receptor sequences come from a woman aged 40 to 50 with Graves' ophthalmopathy.

At least ten counts were recorded for this clonotype. The rearrangement joins TRBV5-1 to TRBJ2-5; weak D call: TRBD2 (6 bases). Trimming removed 4 bases from V and 3 bases from J, with 10 bases in between. Germline CDR1 and CDR2: SGHRS and YFSETQ. This CDR3 has 13 amino acids. The DNA of the CDR3 is TGCGCCAGCAGCCCGGGACTTAAAGAGACCCAGTACTTC. Protein: CASSPGLKETQYF.

This clonotype was seen many times. The rearrangement joins TRBV11-3 to TRBJ1-1; the D is unclear. CDR3 length: 13 amino acids. V dropped 3 bases and J dropped 2 bases, with 7 bases sitting between them. Germline V gives CDR1 SGHNT, CDR2 YENEEA. The CDR3 reads CASSFDQNTEAFF. The CDR3 nucleotides are TGTGCCAGCAGCTTCGACCAAAACACTGAAGCTTTCTTT.

This clonotype was seen repeatedly, ten times or more. This rearrangement joins TRBV15 to TRBJ2-7, with 12 bases identical to TRBD1. Losses at the gene ends were 3 bases for V and 5 bases for J; bases not matched to a gene: 2. The CDR3 runs to 14 residues. CDR1 and CDR2 (germline): LNHNV, YYDKDF (reference sequence). The CDR3 spells CATSRGTGGDEQYF. The CDR3 nucleotides read TGTGCCACCAGCAGGGGGACAGGGGGCGACGAGCAGTACTTC.

Ten or more counts support this clonotype. This CDR3 reads CASSLSPQPQHF. CDR3 DNA: TGTGCCAGCAGTTTATCCCCTCAGCCCCAGCATTTT. The gene calls are TRBV28 and TRBJ1-5, with D unresolved. This CDR3 contains 12 residues. The V and J ends lost 1 base and 6 bases respectively, with 4 bases between them. Per the germline V gene, CDR1 is MDHEN and CDR2 is SYDVKM.

This clonotype occurred many times. The rearrangement links TRBV6-2 or TRBV6-3 to TRBJ2-2; TRBD2 aligns across 9 bases. The CDR3 runs 16 residues. After removal of 5 bases from V and 5 bases from J, the junction contained 9 bases not matched to a gene. Germline CDR1 MNHEY, CDR2 SVGEGT. The CDR3 protein is CASSLLAGLMTGELFF. DNA of the CDR3: TGTGCCAGCAGTCTACTAGCGGGCTTAATGACCGGGGAGCTGTTTTTT.

The sample holds many counts of this clonotype. The chain couples TRBV5-6 to TRBJ2-7; 7 bases fit TRBD2. Germline CDR1 is SGHDT and CDR2 is YYEEEE. Trimming cost V 0 bases and J 1 base; bases outside gene matches: 4. The CDR3 runs to 15 residues. CDR3 residues: CASSLGTSDSYEQYF. The CDR3 coding sequence is TGTGCCAGCAGCTTGGGAACTAGCGATTCCTACGAGCAGTACTTC.

The chain is built from TRBV12-3 or TRBV12-4 and TRBJ2-5; D is perhaps TRBD1 (5 bases). CDR3 length: 12 residues. Deletions cut 7 bases from V and 7 bases from J, with 13 bases between. The CDR3 sequence: CASTLGQGTQYF. As DNA, the CDR3 is TGTGCCAGCACCCTCGGTCAGGGGACCCAGTACTTC.

This sequence joins TRBV30 and TRBJ2-5; D may correspond to TRBD1 or TRBD2 (6 bases each). Trimming stripped 8 bases from V and 4 bases from J, with 20 bases between. Germline CDR1 reads GTSNPN; CDR2 reads SVGIG (reference sequence). This CDR3 region has 14 residues. CDR3 nucleotides: TGTGCCGGGTTAGGAGGGGGAGAGAGAGAGACCCAGTACTTC. This gives the protein CAGLGGGERETQYF. The full variable domain, rest sourced from reference TRBV30 and TRBJ2-5, is SQTIHQWPATLVQPVGSPLSLECTVEGTSNPNLYWYRQAAGRGLQLLFYSVGIGQISSEVPQNLSASRPQDRQFILSSKKLLLSDSGFYLCAGLGGGERETQYFGPGTRLLVL.

This clonotype was counted ten times or more. This chain connects TRBV6-2 or TRBV6-3 to TRBJ2-7; tentative D call: TRBD2 (5 bases). Germline CDR1 and CDR2: MNHEY and SVGEGT. The V end lost 6 bases, the J end lost 6 bases, and 15 bases lay between the germline ends. The CDR3 contains 13 residues. For the CDR3, the DNA is TGTGCCAGCAGGACCGGAAGTCGGGGCGAGCAGTACTTC. Its protein product is CASRTGSRGEQYF.